This T cell receptor (beta chain) was found in a study of type 1 regulatory T cells. Looking at the study overall: T-allo10 is an in vitro-generated, Tr1-enriched CD4 T cell product specific for alloantigen.

This clonotype was seen more than once but under ten times. TCRdb recomputed calls from the reads with MiXCR, one row per CDR3 protein. The sample comprises some 100,000 distinct CDR3 sequences, 25% to 40% of which are singletons, and approximately 2.2% rests with the top ten. Germline V gives CDR1 SGHTA, CDR2 FQGTGA. The CDR3 extends over 17 amino acids. The junction had 7 bases not matched to a gene; V was cut back by 1 base and J by 0 bases. This chain joins TRBV7-3 and TRBJ2-3, with 7 nucleotides matching TRBD1. Sequencing was performed on CD4+ T cells, either the whole sample or a sorted fraction (not recorded which). This TCR came from a human donor in good health. For the CDR3, the DNA is TGTGCCAGCAGCTTAAAGACAGGGCGTTGGAGCACAGATACGCAGTATTTT. Its translation: CASSLKTGRWSTDTQYF.